This T cell receptor (beta chain) was profiled in a study of OX40 agonist ivuxolimab in advanced cancers. Study-wide results and caveats: CD4+ and CD8+ blood T cells expanded clonally by week 6 at 0.1 to 3.0 mg/kg. Low normalized clonal expansion also occurred in some nonresponding patients.

V was pared by 2 bases and J by 1 base, with 9 bases between. The CDR3 sequence is 15 residues long. Germline CDR1 is MDHEN and CDR2 is SYDVKM. The table came from immunoSEQ multiplex PCR; TCRdb's copy has only in-frame clones and leaves some out. The sample records approximately 50,000 clones, 70% to 85% being singletons. This clone has only a few counts. Its specificity is not known. Blood got drawn at baseline, again on cycle 4 day 1, and then on cycle 7 day 1. The rearrangement links TRBV28 to TRBJ1-5; D is unresolved. This clonotype was obtained from an adult with an advanced solid tumor such as melanoma, head and neck, liver or kidney cancer. Sequencing used CD4+ or CD8+ T cells sorted from blood, obtained in a trial of the OX40 agonist ivuxolimab. The CDR3 loop reads CASSLPIGSNQPQHF. DNA of the CDR3: TGTGCCAGCAGTTTACCGATAGGGAGCAATCAGCCCCAGCATTTT.